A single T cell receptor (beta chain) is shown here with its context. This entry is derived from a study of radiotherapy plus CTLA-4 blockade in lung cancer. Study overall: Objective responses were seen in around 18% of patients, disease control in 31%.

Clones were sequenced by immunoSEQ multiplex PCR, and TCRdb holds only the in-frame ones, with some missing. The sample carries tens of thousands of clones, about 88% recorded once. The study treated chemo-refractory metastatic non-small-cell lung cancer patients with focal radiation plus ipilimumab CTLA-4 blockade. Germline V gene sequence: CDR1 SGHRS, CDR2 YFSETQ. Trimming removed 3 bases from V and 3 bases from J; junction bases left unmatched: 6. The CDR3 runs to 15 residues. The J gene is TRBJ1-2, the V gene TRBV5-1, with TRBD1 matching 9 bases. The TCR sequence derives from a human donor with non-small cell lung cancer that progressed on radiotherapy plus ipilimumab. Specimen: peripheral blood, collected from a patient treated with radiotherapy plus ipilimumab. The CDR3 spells CASSWGTGWDYGYTF. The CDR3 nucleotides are TGCGCCAGCAGCTGGGGGACAGGGTGGGACTATGGCTACACCTTC.